This is a list of T cell receptor beta chains from one sample in a study of blood T cell repertoires in COVID-19. The table came from immunoSEQ multiplex PCR; TCRdb's copy has only in-frame clones and leaves some out. The profile shows 250,000 to 300,000 clones, more than 80% of them singletons. Sequencing was done on a sample of peripheral blood. The source of these receptors is a middle-aged woman with acute or convalescent COVID-19. The CDR3 runs from the conserved cysteine through the conserved F or W. Fields, in order: D gene, J gene, CDR3 length, V gene, CDR3 DNA, CDR3 protein. The D gene is left open where the match is weak.

.	TRBJ2-1	14	TRBV3-1/TRBV3-2	TGTGCCAGCAGCCAAGATAGCAGATTCGATGAGCAGTTCTTC	CASSQDSRFDEQFF
.	TRBJ1-2	13	TRBV18	TGTGCCAGCTCACCGGACTCAAACTATGGCTACACCTTC	CASSPDSNYGYTF
.	TRBJ2-3	15	TRBV18	TGTGCCAGCTCGCCCTATGCAGGGGACACAGATACGCAGTATTTT	CASSPYAGDTDTQYF
TRBD1	TRBJ1-1	15	TRBV7-2	TGTGCCAGCAGCTCCGGGACAGGGAGGGACACTGAAGCTTTCTTT	CASSSGTGRDTEAFF
.	TRBJ1-2	14	TRBV5-1	TGCGCCAGCAGCTTGGGAGCTATACAGGGTCGCTACACCTTC	CASSLGAIQGRYTF
.	TRBJ1-4	15	TRBV5-6	TGTGCCAGCAGCTTGGGCGACAGACCTAATGAGGAACTGTTTTTT	CASSLGDRPNEELFF
.	TRBJ2-5	13	TRBV7-8	TGTGCCAGCAGCAGTGACTACCCCGAGACCCAGTACTTC	CASSSDYPETQYF
TRBD1	TRBJ1-1	12	TRBV2	TGTGCCAGTAGACAGGGACGCACTGAAGCTTTCTTT	CASRQGRTEAFF
TRBD1	TRBJ1-2	15	TRBV5-4	TGTGCCAGCAGCCAGGGGACAGGGGGATACTATGGCTACACCTTC	CASSQGTGGYYGYTF
TRBD1	TRBJ2-1	16	TRBV11-2	TGTGCCAGCAGCTTAGGAGCAGGGGGTCACAGCAATGAGCAGTTCTTC	CASSLGAGGHSNEQFF
.	TRBJ2-5	15	TRBV30	TGTGCCTGGAGTAAGATTGGCAGGGAAGGAGAGACCCAGTACTTC	CAWSKIGREGETQYF
TRBD2	TRBJ2-1	16	TRBV10-3	TGTGCCATCAGTGTTCGGGGGGGCACCTCTTCCTTTGAGCAGTTCTTC	CAISVRGGTSSFEQFF
TRBD1	TRBJ1-2	16	TRBV19	TGTGCCAGTAGTATGGGGGGACAGGCATCTAACTATGGCTACACCTTC	CASSMGGQASNYGYTF
.	TRBJ1-2	16	TRBV21-1	TGTGCCAGCAGTCGCGGGACAGTAGCCGATAGATATGGCTACACCTTC	CASSRGTVADRYGYTF
TRBD1	TRBJ2-1	13	TRBV5-1	TGCGCCAGCAGCCAGACAGGGTCCACTGAGCAGTTCTTC	CASSQTGSTEQFF
TRBD2	TRBJ2-3	16	TRBV7-2	TGTGCCAGCAGCCCCGAACGGGGGGGTTCGACAGATACGCAGTATTTT	CASSPERGGSTDTQYF
.	TRBJ1-6	17	TRBV11-2	TGTGCCAGCAGACCCCGACAGGCCGCCCCTGTTAATTCACCCCTCCACTTT	CASRPRQAAPVNSPLHF
.	TRBJ2-6	15	TRBV19	TGTGCCAGTTCTAACGGGGTTACCCTTTCCAACGTCCTGACTTTC	CASSNGVTLSNVLTF
.	TRBJ1-1	15	TRBV9	TGTGCCAGCAGCGTAGGAGAGGGATTGAACACTGAAGCTTTCTTT	CASSVGEGLNTEAFF
TRBD1	TRBJ1-5	16	TRBV6-6	TGTGCCAGCAGCACCGGGACAGGGGGCGTCAATCAGCCCCAGCATTTT	CASSTGTGGVNQPQHF
.	TRBJ2-5	15	TRBV5-1	TGCGCCAGCAGCTTGGGCGGGGCTTCCCAAGAGACCCAGTACTTC	CASSLGGASQETQYF
TRBD1	TRBJ2-4	13	TRBV19	TGTGCCAGTATGGAGACAGGGGAAAACATTCAGTACTTC	CASMETGENIQYF
.	TRBJ1-1	13	TRBV7-9	TGTGCCAGCAGCTTAGCAGCTGTGGCTGAAGCTTTCTTT	CASSLAAVAEAFF
TRBD1	TRBJ2-4	15	TRBV5-1	TGCGCCAGCAGCCCGGAGGGACAGGTCAAAAACATTCAGTACTTC	CASSPEGQVKNIQYF
.	TRBJ2-3	15	TRBV6-4	TGTGCCAGCAGTGACACGCGGGGGCCTCGGGATACGCAGTATTTT	CASSDTRGPRDTQYF
.	TRBJ1-5	13	TRBV7-2	TGTGCCAGCAGCATCCAAGACAGACAGCCCCAGCATTTT	CASSIQDRQPQHF
.	TRBJ1-3	15	TRBV6-6	TGTGCCAGCAGTTACGGCGGGACGGATGGAAACACCATATATTTT	CASSYGGTDGNTIYF
TRBD2	TRBJ2-5	19	TRBV3-1/TRBV3-2	TGTGCCAGCAGGGAGATCGGGACTAGCGGGGGGTTTTTCCAAGAGACCCAGTACTTC	CASREIGTSGGFFQETQYF
.	TRBJ2-6	14	TRBV7-8	TGTGCCAGCAGACCCAGGCAGGGGGCCAACGTCCTGACTTTC	CASRPRQGANVLTF
.	TRBJ1-2	12	TRBV20-1	TGCAGTGCTAGTGATGACAGAATTGGCTACACCTTC	CSASDDRIGYTF